The rows below give T cell receptor beta chains drawn from one sample of a study of CD4 and CD8 cells across lung adenocarcinoma regions. Via MiXCR, TCRdb re-called the PCR reads, giving one row per CDR3 protein. The sample contains about 16,000 distinct CDR3 sequences, approximately 50% of which appear only once. The sample consisted of CD8+ T cells from the center of a lung tumor. The source is a female donor with lung adenocarcinoma. The CD4 and CD8 labels of this study may be unreliable. Each CDR3 is given with its conserved first and last residue. The D gene is left open where the match is weak. Clone size is stated in some rows and not others, as once, few, many or a class when expanded.

>TRBJ2-5|TRBV4-1|NA|TRBD2
CASSQAGGGGGDTETQYF
TGCGCCAGCAGCCAAGCAGGCGGGGGGGGGGGAGACACAGAGACGCAGTACTTT
>TRBJ2-1|TRBV6-1|NA|NA
CASSERGTEQFF
TGTGCCAGCAGTGAAAGGGGGACAGAGCAGTTCTTC
>TRBJ1-6|TRBV6-4|NA|NA
CASSAQANFNSPLHF
TGTGCCAGCAGTGCACAGGCGAACTTTAATTCACCCCTCCACTTT
>TRBJ1-5|TRBV4-1|NA|NA
CASSQETGSNQPQHF
TGCGCCAGCAGCCAAGAAACAGGGTCCAATCAGCCCCAGCATTTT
>TRBJ1-2|TRBV12-3/TRBV12-4|many|TRBD1
CASSSPSGQGSGYTF
TGTGCCAGCAGTTCCCCATCGGGACAGGGGTCCGGCTACACCTTC
>TRBJ1-2|TRBV4-1|NA|NA
CASSQERQLNYGYTF
TGCGCCAGCAGCCAAGAGAGACAGCTTAACTATGGCTACACCTTC
>TRBJ2-3|TRBV6-5|few|NA
CASSNWADTQYF
TGTGCCAGCAGTAACTGGGCGGATACGCAGTATTTT
>TRBJ2-3|TRBV6-1|few|NA
CASSRAGGTDTQYF
TGTGCCAGCAGTAGAGCAGGGGGGACCGATACGCAGTATTTT
>TRBJ2-1|TRBV5-1|few|NA
CASSEAGHSYNEQFF
TGCGCCAGCAGCGAAGCGGGACACTCCTACAATGAGCAGTTCTTC
>TRBJ1-2|TRBV7-2|many|TRBD1
CASSSSGGVNYGYTF
TGTGCCAGCAGCTCCTCAGGGGGAGTTAACTATGGCTACACCTTC
>TRBJ1-1|TRBV6-4|many|NA
CARLGMNTEAFF
TGTGCCAGGCTTGGCATGAACACTGAAGCTTTCTTT
>TRBJ2-5|TRBV9|NA|TRBD2
CASSVGLAGGTQETQYF
TGTGCCAGCAGCGTGGGACTAGCGGGGGGCACCCAAGAGACCCAGTACTTC
>TRBJ2-3|TRBV6-1|NA|NA
CASRNPTGTDTQYF
TGTGCCAGCAGGAATCCCACGGGCACAGATACGCAGTATTTT
>TRBJ2-1|TRBV6-5|NA|TRBD1
CASSWTGGNNEQFF
TGTGCCAGCAGTTGGACAGGGGGTAACAATGAGCAGTTCTTC
>TRBJ1-2|TRBV6-2/TRBV6-3|many|NA
CASQGANYGYTF
TGTGCCAGCCAGGGTGCTAACTATGGCTACACCTTC
>TRBJ1-4|TRBV7-6|few|NA
CASSLEVGANEKLFF
TGTGCCAGCAGCTTAGAAGTGGGGGCTAATGAAAAACTGTTTTTT
>TRBJ2-7|TRBV6-1|NA|NA
CASRAHAGSYEQSF
TGTGCCAGCAGGGCCCATGCGGGCTCCTACGAGCAGTCCTTC
>TRBJ2-2|TRBV6-4|many|NA
CASTGGTGELFF
TGTGCCAGCACCGGCGGTACCGGGGAGCTGTTTTTT
>TRBJ2-3|TRBV7-2|NA|NA
CASSFSRRGAKNTQYF
TGTGCCAGCAGCTTCTCGAGGCGGGGAGCCAAAAATACGCAGTATTTT
>TRBJ2-1|TRBV12-3/TRBV12-4|NA|NA
CASSSSGTKYNEQFF
TGTGCCAGCAGCTCATCGGGGACAAAATACAATGAGCAGTTCTTC
>TRBJ2-3|TRBV7-2|NA|NA
CASSLTRGAKNTQYF
TGTGCCAGCAGCCTAACGCGGGGAGCCAAAAACACGCAGTATTTT
>TRBJ2-5|TRBV7-3|NA|NA
CASSPGQGQETQYF
TGTGCCAGCAGCCCCGGGCAGGGGCAAGAGACCCAGTACTTC
>TRBJ2-3|TRBV15|NA|NA
CATRTGRGQDTQYF
TGTGCCACCAGAACAGGCCGAGGGCAAGATACCCAGTATTTT
>TRBJ2-4|TRBV4-1|NA|NA
CASSQGDAGLGAKNTQYF
TGCGCCAGCAGCCAAGGAGACGCGGGCCTGGGAGCCAAAAACACTCAGTACTTC
>TRBJ1-1|TRBV6-1|many|TRBD1
CASSLDRETEAFF
TGTGCCAGCAGCCTCGACAGGGAGACTGAAGCTTTCTTT